This paragraph covers one T cell receptor beta chain sequence. Its antigen is not identified. The assay was run at deep level. Assay: immunoSEQ multiplex PCR; the TCRdb copy retains only in-frame clones and omits some. The repertoire holds roughly 2.5 million clones, around 90% seen once, with 0.14% in the top ten. The entry originates in a study of shared clonotypes between healthy human individuals. With V trimmed by 5 bases and J by 4 bases, 9 bases remained unmatched. The CDR3 consists of 16 residues. Per germline, CDR1 SGHTA and CDR2 FQGNSA. Findings and caveats of the study: Larger richness was generally estimated for naive than memory subsets.

Every contributor of samples was a Caucasian grown-up residing in Nashville, Tennessee. The origin of this receptor is a man between 18 and 29 years old in good health. What was sequenced was naive CD4+ T cells sorted from blood. Subset meaning: CD45RA+ positively selected. The chain links TRBV7-2 to TRBJ2-5; 11 bases align to TRBD1. The CDR3 coding sequence is TGTGCCAGCAGCCTGGTGGGACAGGGGGTAGGAGAGACCCAGTACTTC. It translates to CASSLVGQGVGETQYF.